This passage covers 14 T cell receptor beta chains from one sample sequenced in a study of cytomegalovirus exposure and HLA in healthy donors. 13 Jbeta primers and 60 Vbeta primers were used for the PCR. Profiling relied on immunoSEQ multiplex PCR, and the TCRdb table lists in-frame clones only, not all of them. The sample shows about 140,000 clones, about 82% of them seen only once. The sequencing sample was made of PBMCs. These receptors all stem from a young man in good health.

The chain recombines TRBV11-3 with TRBJ1-2, with unresolved D. Germline V gene data show CDR1 as SGHNT and CDR2 as YENEEA. The CDR3 loop spans 13 amino acids. V dropped 8 bases and J dropped 3 bases, with 13 bases sitting between them. CDR3 in DNA: TGTGCCAGCCCGACGTTGAGGTACTATGGCTACACCTTC. Translation gives CASPTLRYYGYTF.

The rearrangement joins TRBV7-3 to TRBJ2-3, with D maybe TRBD1 (5 bases). CDR1 is SGHTA and CDR2 is FQGTGA in the germline V gene. Trimming took 4 bases from V and 3 from J, leaving 8 bases between them. This CDR3 region has 13 residues. The CDR3 sequence: CASSSKGTDTQYF. The CDR3 bases are TGTGCCAGCAGCTCAAAGGGGACAGATACGCAGTATTTT.

Worth noting for this clone: Other DNA sequences in this sample translate to the same CDR3. V gene TRBV9 combines with J gene TRBJ2-1, with 8 bases that match TRBD1. V was pared by 4 bases and J by 7 bases, with 10 bases of the junction left unmatched. Germline V gene sequence: CDR1 SGDLS, CDR2 YYNGEE. This CDR3 has 15 amino acids. The CDR3 loop is CASSPRTGRGNEQFF. CDR3 coding DNA: TGTGCCAGCAGCCCTCGGACAGGGAGAGGAAATGAGCAGTTCTTC.

The J gene is TRBJ1-5, the V gene TRBV6-5; maybe TRBD1 (5 bases). From germline, CDR1 is MNHEY and CDR2 SVGAGI. V was cut by 6 bases and J by 2 bases, with 8 bases left in between. This CDR3 spans 13 amino acids. CDR3 residues: CASRGRGNQPQHF. The CDR3 DNA sequence: TGTGCCAGCAGGGGCAGGGGCAATCAGCCCCAGCATTTT.

This chain joins TRBV9 and TRBJ2-1, with 10 bases lining up with TRBD2. The CDR3 contains 16 residues. Unmatched junction bases numbered 3, after V lost 3 bases and J lost 0 bases. Germline V gene lookup returns CDR1 SGDLS and CDR2 YYNGEE. The CDR3 sequence is CASSGTSGNSYNEQFF. The CDR3 DNA reads as TGTGCCAGCAGCGGGACTAGCGGTAACTCCTACAATGAGCAGTTCTTC.

The J gene is TRBJ2-7, the V gene TRBV4-1; D gene unclear. Germline V gene sequence: CDR1 MGHRA, CDR2 YSYEKL. The V and J ends lost 0 bases and 1 base respectively, with 4 bases between them. The CDR3 contains 13 residues. The CDR3 bases are TGCGCCAGCAGCCAAGACGGTTCCTACGAGCAGTACTTC. Residues: CASSQDGSYEQYF.

CDR3 residues: CAIRGQGETQYF. CDR3 DNA: TGTGCCATCAGGGGACAGGGAGAGACCCAGTACTTC. The chain links TRBV10-3 to TRBJ2-5; 9 bases map to TRBD1. Germline CDR1 and CDR2: ENHRY and SYGVKD. The CDR3 is 12 amino acids. Trimming cost V 6 bases and J 4 bases; bases outside gene matches: 0.

This rearrangement joins TRBV5-1 to TRBJ2-2, with TRBD2 as a possible D gene (6 bases). V was pared by 4 bases and J by 4 bases, with 11 bases between. CDR3 length equals 14 residues. The V gene's germline CDR1 is SGHRS and CDR2 YFSETQ. CDR3 sequence (DNA): TGCGCCAGCAGCCCGGGACTGGGCACCGGGGAGCTGTTTTTT. Translating it yields CASSPGLGTGELFF.

DNA for the CDR3: TGTGCCAGCAGTCGGGACAGGGGGCATACCGACGAGCAGTACTTC. This translates into CASSRDRGHTDEQYF. V and J are TRBV6-5 and TRBJ2-7; 12 bases fit TRBD1. The V and J ends lost 5 bases and 5 bases, in that order; junction bases with no gene match: 7. The CDR3 spans 15 residues. In germline, CDR1 is MNHEY, CDR2 SVGAGI.

The chain joins TRBV19 to TRBJ2-1; D is possibly TRBD1 (5 bases). The ends were cut back, 4 bases at V and 9 bases at J, with 13 bases in the middle. The germline V gene encodes CDR1 LNHDA and CDR2 SQIVND (reference sequence). The CDR3 totals 13 residues. CDR3 DNA sequence: TGTGCCAGTAGTAGGCTAGGGGCCAGTGAGCAGTTCTTC. Translated, it gives CASSRLGASEQFF.

V is TRBV7-2 and J is TRBJ1-5; perhaps TRBD1 as D (6 bases). The germline gives CDR1 SGHTA, CDR2 FQGNSA. This CDR3 spans 16 amino acids. V lost 4 bases and J 0 bases, leaving 13 bases between the germline ends. CDR3 sequence: CASSSHRELSNQPQHF. In DNA form, the CDR3 reads TGTGCCAGCAGCTCGCACAGGGAACTTAGCAATCAGCCCCAGCATTTT.

The chain is built from TRBV25-1 and TRBJ2-7; 7 bases map to TRBD1. The germline gives CDR1 MGHDK, CDR2 SYGVNS. This CDR3 is built from 15 residues. J gave up 5 bases and V 3 bases, and 10 bases lay outside the gene matches. In nucleotides, the CDR3 is TGTGCCAGCAGTGATCCGGGACAGACTTCCCACGAGCAGTACTTC. Translating it yields CASSDPGQTSHEQYF.

This clone was seen more than once but under ten times. This chain joins TRBV21-1 and TRBJ1-1. TRBV21-1 is flagged as a pseudogene. The CDR3 is 14 amino acids. The chain's CDR3 is CASSNGGGVAEAFF. Here the CDR3 DNA reads TGTGCCAGCAGCAATGGGGGGGGAGTCGCTGAAGCTTTCTTT.

The CDR3: CASSVTSQGTDTQYF. In nucleotides, the CDR3 is TGTGCCAGCAGCGTGACATCACAGGGCACAGATACGCAGTATTTT. This chain joins TRBV7-7 and TRBJ2-3, with D perhaps TRBD1 (5 bases). The CDR3 consists of 15 residues. Trimming cost V 5 bases and J 1 base, with 13 bases left between them. The germline V gene has CDR1 SSHAT and CDR2 FNYEAQ (reference sequence).